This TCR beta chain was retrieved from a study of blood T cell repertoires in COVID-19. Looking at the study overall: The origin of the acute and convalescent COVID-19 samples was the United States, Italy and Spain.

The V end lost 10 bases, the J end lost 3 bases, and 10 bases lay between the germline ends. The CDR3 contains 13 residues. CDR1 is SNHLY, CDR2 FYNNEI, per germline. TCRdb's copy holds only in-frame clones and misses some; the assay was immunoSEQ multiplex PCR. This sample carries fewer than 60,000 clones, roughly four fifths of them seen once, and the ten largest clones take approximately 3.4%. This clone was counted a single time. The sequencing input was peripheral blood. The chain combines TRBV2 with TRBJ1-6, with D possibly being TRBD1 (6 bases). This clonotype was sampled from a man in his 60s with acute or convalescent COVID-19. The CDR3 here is CATRDNYNSPLHF. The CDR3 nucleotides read TGTGCCACCCGGGACAACTATAATTCACCCCTCCACTTT.